This T cell receptor (beta chain) was recovered during a study of human T cells and chemical hapten exposure. From germline, CDR1 is SGHKS and CDR2 YYEKEE (reference sequence). This CDR3 has 16 amino acids. Losses at the gene ends were 6 bases for V and 4 bases for J; bases not matched to a gene: 13. What the library attached to individual cDNA molecules were unique molecular identifiers. In the source study's methods: Sample TCR totals centred on a median of 95,638, ranging roughly 20,000 to 750,000. TCRdb reanalysed the RACE reads using MiXCR and keeps one entry per CDR3 protein. The V and J calls follow TCRdb's processing rather than the paper's. This table has roughly 80,000 distinct CDR3 sequences, over 6.5% appearing once. Findings and limits, study-wide: The study found that DPC sensitization did not change TCRs above 1 in 1000 frequency.

Time point: healthy volunteer bleed at 6 weeks. Sequencing started from total RNA isolated from unfractionated whole blood. Points on this clonotype: What it recognizes is unknown.

The TCR was taken from a female donor in good health. Some clones in this sample may be carry-over from other donors' samples. V and J are TRBV5-5 and TRBJ1-5; the match to TRBD1 covers 7 bases. Sequencing was performed on whole blood. Written as DNA, the CDR3 is TGTGCCAGCACCCCCCAGGGACAGCTCATTAATCAGCCCCAGCATTTT. Encoded protein: CASTPQGQLINQPQHF.